This T cell receptor (beta chain) was recorded in a study of blood T cell repertoires in COVID-19. As for the study in general: Acute-phase and convalescent COVID-19 samples originated in the United States, Italy and Spain. In each case, the material was cDNA or gDNA derived from T cells, B-cell-depleted T cells, or PBMCs.

How the authors handled the data: Amplification of reference gene primers was used by the study to estimate nucleated cell counts. Clones were sequenced by immunoSEQ multiplex PCR, and TCRdb holds only the in-frame ones, with some missing. Clone size and V and J calls were adopted from that table, with D and trimming inferred from the DNA. The sample holds tens of thousands of clones; 88% are singletons and the top ten take 11%. The receptor's source is a man of 80 years or more with acute or convalescent COVID-19. Source material: peripheral blood.

CDR3 residues: CASSPFPSDNEQFF. The CDR3, as DNA: TGTGCCAGCAGCCCCTTCCCTAGCGACAATGAGCAGTTCTTC. The V and J genes are TRBV28 and TRBJ2-1; possible D gene TRBD2, 6 bases. V lost 6 bases and J 5 bases, leaving 14 bases between the germline ends. CDR1 and CDR2 from the germline V gene are MDHEN and SYDVKM. This CDR3 region has 14 residues.